A selection of T cell receptor beta chains follows, all from one sample in a study of shared clonotypes between healthy human individuals. Measured with immunoSEQ multiplex PCR; TCRdb has only the in-frame clones, and not every one. The sample includes about 2 million clones, 85% to 95% of them seen just once. The sample was naive CD4+ T cells sorted from blood. All receptors come from a man aged 18 to 29 in good health. Both conserved end residues are part of each CDR3. The D gene is left open where the match is weak. Not all rows give a size; the values are once, few, many and, for expanded clones, a class.

v_gene: TRBV6-5
j_gene: TRBJ2-7
abundance: .
d_gene: TRBD1
CDR3nt: TGTGCCAGCAGTTACACCAGGGGGCAATACGAGCAGTACTTC
CDR3aa: CASSYTRGQYEQYF

v_gene: TRBV25-1
j_gene: TRBJ2-7
abundance: few
d_gene: TRBD1
CDR3nt: TGTGCCAGCAGTGTGGGACAGGTACCCTACGAGCAGTACTTC
CDR3aa: CASSVGQVPYEQYF

v_gene: TRBV2
j_gene: TRBJ2-4
abundance: .
d_gene: TRBD1
CDR3nt: TGTGCCAGCAGCATGGACAGGGGGCGTTACATTCAGTACTTC
CDR3aa: CASSMDRGRYIQYF

v_gene: TRBV5-4
j_gene: TRBJ2-5
abundance: .
d_gene: .
CDR3nt: TGTGCCAGCAGCTTGGTCAGTAGGGAAGAGACCCAGTACTTC
CDR3aa: CASSLVSREETQYF

v_gene: TRBV29-1
j_gene: TRBJ2-6
abundance: .
d_gene: TRBD1
CDR3nt: TGCAGCGTACTACAGGGGGCGCCCGGGGCCAACGTCCTGACTTTC
CDR3aa: CSVLQGAPGANVLTF

v_gene: TRBV30
j_gene: TRBJ1-1
abundance: .
d_gene: .
CDR3nt: TGTGCCCTTTCTTGGGGGAACACTGAAGCTTTCTTT
CDR3aa: CALSWGNTEAFF

v_gene: TRBV5-1
j_gene: TRBJ1-2
abundance: .
d_gene: TRBD1
CDR3nt: TGCGCCAGCAGGGCCGGGACAGGGGGTCCCTATGGCTACACCTTC
CDR3aa: CASRAGTGGPYGYTF

v_gene: TRBV6-1
j_gene: TRBJ1-3
abundance: .
d_gene: .
CDR3nt: TGTGCCAGCAGTGAAACGGTGGGGGCAGGGTCTGGAAACACCATATATTTT
CDR3aa: CASSETVGAGSGNTIYF

v_gene: TRBV5-6
j_gene: TRBJ1-2
abundance: once
d_gene: .
CDR3nt: TGTGCCAGCAGCTCGCGGACCGAGGGCTACACCTTC
CDR3aa: CASSSRTEGYTF

v_gene: TRBV30
j_gene: TRBJ1-2
abundance: .
d_gene: .
CDR3nt: TGTGCCTGGAGTGTTATTGGAGGGTATGGCTACACCTTC
CDR3aa: CAWSVIGGYGYTF

v_gene: TRBV7-6
j_gene: TRBJ1-2
abundance: .
d_gene: .
CDR3nt: TGTGCCAGCAGCTTAGACCAGAACGGATTCTATGGCTACACCTTC
CDR3aa: CASSLDQNGFYGYTF

v_gene: TRBV11-2
j_gene: TRBJ2-3
abundance: .
d_gene: .
CDR3nt: TGTGCCAGCAGCCTAGGGTCTCTGGGTACGCAGTATTTT
CDR3aa: CASSLGSLGTQYF

v_gene: TRBV29-1
j_gene: TRBJ2-6
abundance: .
d_gene: TRBD1
CDR3nt: TGCAGCGTCCTCGACAGGGGTCGGGCTGGGGCCAACGTCCTGACTTTC
CDR3aa: CSVLDRGRAGANVLTF

v_gene: TRBV5-1
j_gene: TRBJ2-7
abundance: .
d_gene: .
CDR3nt: TGCGCCAGCAGCGATAACATGAAGCAGTACTTC
CDR3aa: CASSDNMKQYF

v_gene: TRBV18
j_gene: TRBJ2-6
abundance: .
d_gene: .
CDR3nt: TGTGCCAGCTCACCTCTGGGGGCGCCTAGTGGGGCCAACGTCCTGACTTTC
CDR3aa: CASSPLGAPSGANVLTF

v_gene: TRBV5-4
j_gene: TRBJ2-5
abundance: .
d_gene: TRBD1
CDR3nt: TGTGCCAGCAGCTTGGCCCGACAGGGGGGGATGGAGACCCAGTACTTC
CDR3aa: CASSLARQGGMETQYF

v_gene: TRBV25-1
j_gene: TRBJ1-2
abundance: .
d_gene: .
CDR3nt: TGTGCCAGCCGGGCGCCAGGGAACTATGGCTACACCTTC
CDR3aa: CASRAPGNYGYTF

v_gene: TRBV5-4
j_gene: TRBJ2-7
abundance: .
d_gene: .
CDR3nt: TGTGCCAGCAGCTCCTACCGGGACACTTACGAGCAGTACTTC
CDR3aa: CASSSYRDTYEQYF

v_gene: TRBV4-1
j_gene: TRBJ2-1
abundance: once
d_gene: TRBD2
CDR3nt: TGCGCCAGCAGCCAAGCGGGACTATATTACAATGAGCAGTTCTTC
CDR3aa: CASSQAGLYYNEQFF

v_gene: TRBV6-5
j_gene: TRBJ1-2
abundance: .
d_gene: TRBD1
CDR3nt: TGTGCCAGCAGTTACAGGACAGGTGGAGGCTACACCTTC
CDR3aa: CASSYRTGGGYTF

v_gene: TRBV27
j_gene: TRBJ2-7
abundance: .
d_gene: TRBD1
CDR3nt: TGTGCCAGCAGTCCCGACAGGGGAATCCCCCGCGAGCAGTACTTC
CDR3aa: CASSPDRGIPREQYF

v_gene: TRBV6-6
j_gene: TRBJ2-7
abundance: .
d_gene: TRBD1
CDR3nt: TGTGCCAGCAGTCCCGGGACAGCCCTTCGCGAGCAGTACTTC
CDR3aa: CASSPGTALREQYF

v_gene: TRBV7-9
j_gene: TRBJ2-1
abundance: .
d_gene: TRBD1
CDR3nt: TGTGCCAGCAGCTTAGTGGCCGGGACAGGGGGCTACAATGAGCAGTTCTTC
CDR3aa: CASSLVAGTGGYNEQFF

v_gene: TRBV27
j_gene: TRBJ1-2
abundance: .
d_gene: TRBD1
CDR3nt: TGTGCCAGCAGTTTCGGCAGGGGGAACTATGGCTACACCTTC
CDR3aa: CASSFGRGNYGYTF

v_gene: TRBV6-5
j_gene: TRBJ2-7
abundance: .
d_gene: .
CDR3nt: TGTGCCAGCAGTTACCAGCGGACCTACGAGCAGTACTTC
CDR3aa: CASSYQRTYEQYF

v_gene: TRBV5-1
j_gene: TRBJ2-6
abundance: .
d_gene: .
CDR3nt: TGCGCCAGCAGCCAAGAGAGCTCTGGGGCCAACGTCCTGACTTTC
CDR3aa: CASSQESSGANVLTF

v_gene: TRBV28
j_gene: TRBJ2-4
abundance: .
d_gene: .
CDR3nt: TGTGCCAGCAGTTTCCGTGGGGGCATTCAGTACTTC
CDR3aa: CASSFRGGIQYF

v_gene: TRBV14
j_gene: TRBJ2-5
abundance: once
d_gene: TRBD1
CDR3nt: TGTGCCAGCAGCCTTGGACAGGGGAGGTCAGAGACCCAGTACTTC
CDR3aa: CASSLGQGRSETQYF

v_gene: TRBV15
j_gene: TRBJ2-7
abundance: .
d_gene: .
CDR3nt: TGTGCCACCAGCAGAGGGGCCGGGTTTCCGACCTACGAGCAGTACTTC
CDR3aa: CATSRGAGFPTYEQYF

v_gene: TRBV13
j_gene: TRBJ2-7
abundance: .
d_gene: TRBD2
CDR3nt: TGTGCCAGCAGACTAAGCGGGAGATCGTACGAGCAGTACTTC
CDR3aa: CASRLSGRSYEQYF

v_gene: TRBV2
j_gene: TRBJ2-7
abundance: .
d_gene: .
CDR3nt: TGTGCCAGCAAAGGGGACTCCTCCTACGAGCAGTACTTC
CDR3aa: CASKGDSSYEQYF

v_gene: TRBV4-3
j_gene: TRBJ2-3
abundance: .
d_gene: .
CDR3nt: TGCGCCAGCAGTCGGGACCGACGCACAGATACGCAGTATTTT
CDR3aa: CASSRDRRTDTQYF

v_gene: TRBV4-1
j_gene: TRBJ1-6
abundance: .
d_gene: .
CDR3nt: TGCGCCAGCAGCAGCCTTGCGACAGCTTATAATTCACCCCTCCACTTT
CDR3aa: CASSSLATAYNSPLHF

v_gene: TRBV19
j_gene: TRBJ2-7
abundance: .
d_gene: .
CDR3nt: TGTGCCAGTAGTATCGGACTCCACTACGAGCAGTACTTC
CDR3aa: CASSIGLHYEQYF

v_gene: TRBV30
j_gene: TRBJ1-4
abundance: once
d_gene: .
CDR3nt: TGTGCCTGGAGTGGTCCAGGGTTTAATGAAAAACTGTTTTTT
CDR3aa: CAWSGPGFNEKLFF

v_gene: TRBV11-2
j_gene: TRBJ2-1
abundance: .
d_gene: .
CDR3nt: TGTGCCAGCAGCTTAAGAGGACTTCCCCCCTACAATGAGCAGTTCTTC
CDR3aa: CASSLRGLPPYNEQFF

v_gene: TRBV19
j_gene: TRBJ2-3
abundance: .
d_gene: TRBD2
CDR3nt: TGTGCCAGTAGTACTGGACTAGCGGGGGGCACAGATACGCAGTATTTT
CDR3aa: CASSTGLAGGTDTQYF

v_gene: TRBV5-1
j_gene: TRBJ2-1
abundance: .
d_gene: TRBD1
CDR3nt: TGCGCCAGCAGCTTAGGGGACAGCTCCTACAATGAGCAGTTCTTC
CDR3aa: CASSLGDSSYNEQFF

v_gene: TRBV9
j_gene: TRBJ2-2
abundance: once
d_gene: .
CDR3nt: TGTGCCAGCAGCGCCGGAGCGGGCGCCGGGGAGCTGTTTTTT
CDR3aa: CASSAGAGAGELFF

v_gene: TRBV30
j_gene: TRBJ2-3
abundance: .
d_gene: .
CDR3nt: TGTGCCTGGATGGGGAAGGGCACAGATACGCAGTATTTT
CDR3aa: CAWMGKGTDTQYF

v_gene: TRBV4-1
j_gene: TRBJ1-4
abundance: once
d_gene: .
CDR3nt: TGCGCCAGCAGCCAAGAGGCTGGCAAAACTAATGAAAAACTGTTTTTT
CDR3aa: CASSQEAGKTNEKLFF

v_gene: TRBV7-2
j_gene: TRBJ2-1
abundance: .
d_gene: .
CDR3nt: TGTGCCAGCAGCCCCCAGGGTATTGAGCAGTTCTTC
CDR3aa: CASSPQGIEQFF